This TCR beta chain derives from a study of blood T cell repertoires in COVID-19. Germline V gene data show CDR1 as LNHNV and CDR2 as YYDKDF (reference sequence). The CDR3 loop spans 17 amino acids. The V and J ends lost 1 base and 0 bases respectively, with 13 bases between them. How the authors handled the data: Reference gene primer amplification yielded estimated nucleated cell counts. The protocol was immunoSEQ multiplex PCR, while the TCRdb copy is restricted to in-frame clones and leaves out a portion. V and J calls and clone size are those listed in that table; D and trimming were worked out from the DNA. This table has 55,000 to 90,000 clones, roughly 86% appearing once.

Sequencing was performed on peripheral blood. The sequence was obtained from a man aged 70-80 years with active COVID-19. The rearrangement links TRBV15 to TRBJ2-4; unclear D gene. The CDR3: CATSRVGQALAKNIQYF. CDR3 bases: TGTGCCACCAGCAGAGTCGGCCAGGCGTTAGCCAAAAACATTCAGTACTTC.